This T cell receptor (beta chain) emerged from a study of cytomegalovirus exposure and HLA in healthy donors. Whole-study findings and limits: By a later analysis, the bulk of CMV-associated TCR beta chains appeared HLA-restricted.

Turning to this clone: No antigen is known for it.

Trimming stripped 7 bases from V and 2 bases from J, with 18 bases between. Germline CDR1 is SEHNR and CDR2 is FQNEAQ (reference sequence). The CDR3 runs to 15 residues. The PCR made use of 60 Vbeta and 13 Jbeta primers. Per the original data handling: Later, roughly 77 million unique TCR beta chains were counted in an analysis, and roughly 11 million of them were shared. The method was immunoSEQ multiplex PCR; TCRdb's version includes in-frame clones alone and lacks a portion of them. That table supplies the V and J calls and clone size; D and trimming were determined from the DNA. The ten most abundant clones cover 3.4% of a sample with about 34,000 clones.

The rearrangement joins TRBV7-9 to TRBJ2-7, with D possibly TRBD2 on 5 matching bases. The clonotype originates from a woman aged 40 to 50 in good health and CMV-seropositive. Sequenced input: PBMCs. CDR3 protein: CASTPGGSSAYEQYF. CDR3 DNA: TGTGCCAGCACCCCCGGAGGTTCATCGGCCTACGAGCAGTACTTC.